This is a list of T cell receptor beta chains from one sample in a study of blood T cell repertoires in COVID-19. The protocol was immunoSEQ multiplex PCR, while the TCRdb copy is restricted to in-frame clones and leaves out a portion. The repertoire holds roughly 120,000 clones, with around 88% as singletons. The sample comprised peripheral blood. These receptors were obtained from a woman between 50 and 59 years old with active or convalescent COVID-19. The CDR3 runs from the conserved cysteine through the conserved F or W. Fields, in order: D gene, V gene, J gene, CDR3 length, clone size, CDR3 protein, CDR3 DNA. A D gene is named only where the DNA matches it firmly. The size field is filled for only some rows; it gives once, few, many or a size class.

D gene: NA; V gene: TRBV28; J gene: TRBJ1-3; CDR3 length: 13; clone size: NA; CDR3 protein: CASSRYSGNTIYF; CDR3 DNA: TGTGCCAGCAGCCGGTACTCTGGAAACACCATATATTTT
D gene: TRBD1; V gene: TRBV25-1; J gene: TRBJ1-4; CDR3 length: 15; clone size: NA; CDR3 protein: CASSLRTGANEKLFF; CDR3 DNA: TGTGCCAGCAGTTTACGGACAGGGGCTAATGAAAAACTGTTTTTT
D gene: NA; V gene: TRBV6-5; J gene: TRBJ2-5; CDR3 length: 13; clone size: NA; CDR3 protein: CASAVGSQETQYF; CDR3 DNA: TGTGCCAGCGCGGTCGGGTCCCAAGAGACCCAGTACTTC
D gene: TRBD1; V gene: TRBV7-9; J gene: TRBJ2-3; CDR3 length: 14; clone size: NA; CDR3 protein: CASSFPTGADTQYF; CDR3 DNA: TGTGCCAGCAGCTTCCCCACAGGGGCAGATACGCAGTATTTT
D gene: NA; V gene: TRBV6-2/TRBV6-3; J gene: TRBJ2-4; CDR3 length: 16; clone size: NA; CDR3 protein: CASSYGILLAKNIQYF; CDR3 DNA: TGTGCCAGCAGTTACGGTATACTGCTAGCCAAAAACATTCAGTACTTC
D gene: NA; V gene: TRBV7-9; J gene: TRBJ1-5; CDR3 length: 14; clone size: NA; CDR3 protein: CASSLEGINQPQHF; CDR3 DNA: TGTGCCAGCAGCCTGGAGGGGATAAATCAGCCCCAGCATTTT
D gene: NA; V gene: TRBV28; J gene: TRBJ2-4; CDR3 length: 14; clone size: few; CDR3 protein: CASSLAVAKNIQYF; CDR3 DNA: TGTGCCAGCAGTTTAGCAGTAGCCAAAAACATTCAGTACTTC
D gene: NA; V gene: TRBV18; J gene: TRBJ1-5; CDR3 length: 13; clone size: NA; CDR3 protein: CASSRDRNQPQHF; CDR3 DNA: TGTGCCAGCTCCCGAGACAGAAATCAGCCCCAGCATTTT
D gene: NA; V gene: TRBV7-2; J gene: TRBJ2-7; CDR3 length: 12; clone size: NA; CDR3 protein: CASSPGLYEQYF; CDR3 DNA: TGTGCCAGCAGCCCTGGCCTCTACGAGCAGTACTTC
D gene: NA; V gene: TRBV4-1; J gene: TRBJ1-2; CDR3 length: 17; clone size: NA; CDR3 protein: CASSQDPPDGGLYGYTF; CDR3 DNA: TGCGCCAGCAGCCAAGATCCACCCGACGGGGGGCTGTATGGCTACACCTTC
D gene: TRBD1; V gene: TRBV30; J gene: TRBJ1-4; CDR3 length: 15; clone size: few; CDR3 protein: CAWSAGTGTNEKLFF; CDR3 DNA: TGTGCCTGGAGTGCCGGGACAGGGACTAATGAAAAACTGTTTTTT
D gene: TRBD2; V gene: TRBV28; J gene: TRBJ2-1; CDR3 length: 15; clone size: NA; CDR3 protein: CASSPRTSGYNEQFF; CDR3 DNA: TGTGCCAGCAGTCCGCGGACTAGCGGTTACAATGAGCAGTTCTTC
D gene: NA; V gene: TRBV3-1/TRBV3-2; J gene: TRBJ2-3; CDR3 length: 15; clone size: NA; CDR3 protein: CASSQVGQGRDTQYF; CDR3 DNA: TGTGCCAGCAGCCAAGTGGGGCAGGGTAGAGATACGCAGTATTTT